The source of this T cell receptor (beta chain) is a study of shared clonotypes between healthy human individuals. Study results and caveats: Rarefaction gave evidence that sorted-subset sequencing remained incomplete despite large depth. Blood alone was sampled, and tissue repertoires likely differ. Expectations were that clonotype sharing among donors would be affected by sequencing depth.

The trim removed 5 bases at V and 7 bases at J, leaving 17 bases unmatched. The CDR3 loop spans 17 amino acids. Germline CDR1 SGHVS, CDR2 FNYEAQ. Template for every sorted-subset replicate PCR totaled about 0.2 ug DNA, roughly 30,000 T cell genomes. Clones were sequenced by immunoSEQ multiplex PCR, and TCRdb holds only the in-frame ones, with some missing. The top ten hold around 0.47% of the sample, which has roughly 1.5 million clones, roughly 98% seen once. Remarks on this clone: Its antigen is currently unknown.

The rearrangement links TRBV7-6 to TRBJ2-1, with 7 bases matching TRBD2. The sequence came from a man under 40 in good health. Source material: naive CD4+ T cells sorted from blood. Subset described: CD45RA+ positively selected. The CDR3 sequence is CASSPEPSGAHYNEQFF. For the CDR3, the DNA is TGTGCCAGCAGCCCAGAGCCTAGCGGAGCCCACTATAATGAGCAGTTCTTC.